A selection of T cell receptor beta chains follows, all from one sample in a study of human T cells and chemical hapten exposure. TCRdb called the RACE reads again in MiXCR, with one record for every CDR3 protein. This sample carries roughly 80,000 distinct CDR3 sequences, about 15% of them seen once, and the ten largest clones take approximately 4.6%. This specimen consisted of whole blood, obtained in connection with sensitization to the hapten diphenylcyclopropenone (DPC). Receptors were obtained from a woman aged 45-60 years with alopecia areata. Some clones in this sample may be carry-over from other donors' samples. The CDR3 runs from the conserved cysteine through the conserved F or W. A D gene is named only where the DNA matches it firmly.

TRBV7-2,TRBJ1-5,.,CASSLDRPYSNQPQHF
TRBV29-1,TRBJ2-7,.,CSVEGGAAEQYF
TRBV29-1,TRBJ1-3,.,CSVGDRGNTIYF
TRBV7-6,TRBJ1-1,.,CASSLASVNTEAFF
TRBV29-1,TRBJ2-3,TRBD1,CSVEALTGLTDTQYF
TRBV4-1,TRBJ1-1,.,CASRGALKGTEAFF
TRBV6-6,TRBJ1-5,.,CASSYSGNSNQPQHF
TRBV20-1,TRBJ2-1,TRBD2,CSAHMPYSGTIHYNEQFF
TRBV28,TRBJ1-2,.,CASSFRLPGYTF
TRBV12-5,TRBJ2-7,.,CASGGQFYEQYF
TRBV10-3,TRBJ2-3,.,CAISTSTDTQYF
TRBV27,TRBJ2-3,.,CASSRTPGHTDTQYF